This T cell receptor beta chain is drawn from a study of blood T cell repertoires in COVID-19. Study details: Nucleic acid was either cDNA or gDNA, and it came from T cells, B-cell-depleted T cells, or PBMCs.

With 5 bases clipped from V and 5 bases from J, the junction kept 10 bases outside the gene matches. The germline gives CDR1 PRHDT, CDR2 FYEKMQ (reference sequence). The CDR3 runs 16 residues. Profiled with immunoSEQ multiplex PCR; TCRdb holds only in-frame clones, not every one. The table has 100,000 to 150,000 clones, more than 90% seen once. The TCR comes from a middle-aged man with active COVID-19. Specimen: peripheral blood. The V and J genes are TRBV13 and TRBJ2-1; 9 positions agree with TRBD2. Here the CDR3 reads CASSPIEASGNNEQFF. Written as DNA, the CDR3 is TGTGCCAGCAGCCCTATCGAGGCTAGCGGGAACAATGAGCAGTTCTTC.